This T cell receptor beta chain was recovered during a study of CD8+CD57+ T cells in acquired aplastic anemia. The study's findings and limits: Patients and controls shared roughly 30 CD8+ CDR3 sequences, which appeared highly expressed in patients and within their immunodominant clones. Levels of CD8+ Simpson's diversity were not significantly distinct in patients versus controls.

Sequencing involved patients with CD8+CD57+ cell expansion previously shown by flow cytometry. Patient blood was sampled before any therapy had been received. For CDR3 and TCR beta VDJ profiling, genomic DNA was the template used. TCRdb redid the calling of the reads with MiXCR, one entry per CDR3 protein. The sample yields under 200,000 distinct CDR3 sequences, less than 50% seen once. The CDR3 has 14 amino acids. Per germline, CDR1 LGHNA and CDR2 YNFKEQ. Trimming removed 4 bases at V and 7 bases at J, with 14 bases between. This clonotype was seen at least ten times. Its target is not known. V and J are TRBV4-2 and TRBJ2-1; weak D call: TRBD1 (5 bases). The sample was sorted CD4+, CD8+, or CD8+CD57+ T cells (not recorded which) from PBMCs. The clonotype comes from a human donor with aplastic anemia. The chain's CDR3 is CASSPETARNEQFF. CDR3 bases: TGTGCCAGCAGCCCCGAGACAGCGAGAAATGAGCAGTTCTTC.